This T cell receptor beta chain was sequenced in a study of shared clonotypes between healthy human individuals. The CDR3 is 14 residues long. The J segment lost 8 bases and the V segment lost 8 bases, leaving 11 bases of the junction unmatched. Germline V gene lookup returns CDR1 MNHEY and CDR2 SMNVEV (reference sequence). The naive CD8 population came from CD45RO-negative cells selected for CCR7, without terminally differentiated effector memory CD45RA+ cells. Method: immunoSEQ multiplex PCR; TCRdb's copy keeps in-frame clones and lacks some. Of 2 million to 2.5 million clones detected, just over 90% appear once; the ten largest clones hold 1.7%.

Sequencing was done on a sample of naive CD8+ T cells from PBMCs. The TCR sequence derives from a man younger than 30 in good health. Some clones in this sample may be carry-over from other donors' samples. The chain recombines TRBV27 with TRBJ2-2, with TRBD2 matching over 7 bases. The CDR3 DNA follows: TGTGCCAGCGCTACCGGGGGAGGGCTGGGGGAGCTGTTTTTT. It yields the protein CASATGGGLGELFF.